This T cell receptor beta chain was captured by sequencing in a study of blood T cell repertoires in COVID-19. Turning to the study itself: Samples of COVID-19 (acute and convalescent) were obtained from the United States, Italy and Spain. Sources were T cells, B-cell-depleted T cells, or PBMCs; the material itself was cDNA or gDNA.

Trimming took 4 bases from V and 8 from J; bases not matched to a gene: 7. CDR1 is SGHTA and CDR2 is FQGTGA in the germline V gene. The CDR3 is made up of 15 amino acids. Under the authors' procedure: For nucleated cells, counts were estimated from reference gene primer amplification. Method: immunoSEQ multiplex PCR; TCRdb's copy keeps in-frame clones and lacks some. The DNA gave D and trimming, while V, J and clone size come from that table. The sample records under 300,000 clones, 65% to 80% being singletons. Source material: peripheral blood. The chain employs TRBV7-3 and TRBJ2-1; TRBD2 matches at 11 bases. This receptor was obtained from a woman in her forties with active or convalescent COVID-19. For the CDR3, the DNA is TGTGCCAGCAGCTCCCTAGCGGGGGGACGGCATGAGCAGTTCTTC. Translation gives CASSSLAGGRHEQFF.